This TCR beta chain was identified during a study of low-dose radiotherapy and immunotherapy resistance in tumors. Study overall: Every 2 weeks, cohort 1 got 0.5 Gy, reaching 6.5 Gy to the planning target volume. Every two weeks, one day ahead of radiation and immunotherapy, cyclophosphamide 200 mg/m2 was given (intravenously).

Time point reported: after trial treatment. The treatment is: LDRT plus nivolumab, ipilimumab, low-dose cyclophosphamide and aspirin (RACIN trial). Looked up from germline, CDR1 is DFQATT and CDR2 is SNEGSKA (reference sequence). Trimming at V came to 6 bases and at J to 7 bases, leaving 6 bases not matched to a gene. The CDR3 totals 14 residues. With TRAV- and TRBV-specific primers, first-strand cDNA was made, covering the alpha and beta chains. The PCR that amplified TCRs ran for around 21 cycles, relying on a constant-region primer and a V-primer adapter. Using its own MiXCR run on the reads, TCRdb lists one record per CDR3 protein. The sample holds around 58,000 distinct CDR3 sequences, about 25% seen once. This clonotype came up many times.

V gene TRBV20-1 combines with J gene TRBJ2-2; 12 bases fit TRBD2. The clonotype originates from a male donor with prostate cancer. The starting material was PBMCs, obtained after low-dose radiotherapy plus immunotherapy. The CDR3 DNA reads as TGCAGTGCACGGACTAGCGGGATGAACGGGGAGCTGTTTTTT. This translates into CSARTSGMNGELFF.